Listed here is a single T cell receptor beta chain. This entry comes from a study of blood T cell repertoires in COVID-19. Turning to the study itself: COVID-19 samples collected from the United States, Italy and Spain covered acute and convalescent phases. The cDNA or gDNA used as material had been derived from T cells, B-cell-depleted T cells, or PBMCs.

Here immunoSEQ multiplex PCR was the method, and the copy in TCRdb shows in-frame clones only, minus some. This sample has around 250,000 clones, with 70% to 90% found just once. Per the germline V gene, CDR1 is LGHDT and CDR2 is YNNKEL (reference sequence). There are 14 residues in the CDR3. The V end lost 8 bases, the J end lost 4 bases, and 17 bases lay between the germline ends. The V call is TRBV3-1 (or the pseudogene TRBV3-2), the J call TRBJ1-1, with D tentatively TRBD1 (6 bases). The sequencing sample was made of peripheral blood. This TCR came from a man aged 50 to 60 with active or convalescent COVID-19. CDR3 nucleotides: TGTGCCAGCGGAGGGGGGGGCCTCGTCACTGAAGCTTTCTTT. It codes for CASGGGGLVTEAFF.